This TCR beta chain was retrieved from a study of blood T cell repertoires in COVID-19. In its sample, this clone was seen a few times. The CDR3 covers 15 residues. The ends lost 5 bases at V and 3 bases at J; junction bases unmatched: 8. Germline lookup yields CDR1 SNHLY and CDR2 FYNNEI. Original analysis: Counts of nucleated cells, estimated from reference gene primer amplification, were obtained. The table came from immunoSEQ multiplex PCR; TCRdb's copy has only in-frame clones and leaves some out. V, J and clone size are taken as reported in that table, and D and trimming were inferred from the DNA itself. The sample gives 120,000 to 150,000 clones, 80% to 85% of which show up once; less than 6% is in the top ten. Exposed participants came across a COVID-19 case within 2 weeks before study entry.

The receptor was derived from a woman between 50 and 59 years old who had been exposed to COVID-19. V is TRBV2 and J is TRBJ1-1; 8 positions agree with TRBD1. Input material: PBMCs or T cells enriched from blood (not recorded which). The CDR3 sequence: CASSPVQGGYTEAFF. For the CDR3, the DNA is TGTGCCAGCAGTCCCGTACAGGGGGGGTACACTGAAGCTTTCTTT.